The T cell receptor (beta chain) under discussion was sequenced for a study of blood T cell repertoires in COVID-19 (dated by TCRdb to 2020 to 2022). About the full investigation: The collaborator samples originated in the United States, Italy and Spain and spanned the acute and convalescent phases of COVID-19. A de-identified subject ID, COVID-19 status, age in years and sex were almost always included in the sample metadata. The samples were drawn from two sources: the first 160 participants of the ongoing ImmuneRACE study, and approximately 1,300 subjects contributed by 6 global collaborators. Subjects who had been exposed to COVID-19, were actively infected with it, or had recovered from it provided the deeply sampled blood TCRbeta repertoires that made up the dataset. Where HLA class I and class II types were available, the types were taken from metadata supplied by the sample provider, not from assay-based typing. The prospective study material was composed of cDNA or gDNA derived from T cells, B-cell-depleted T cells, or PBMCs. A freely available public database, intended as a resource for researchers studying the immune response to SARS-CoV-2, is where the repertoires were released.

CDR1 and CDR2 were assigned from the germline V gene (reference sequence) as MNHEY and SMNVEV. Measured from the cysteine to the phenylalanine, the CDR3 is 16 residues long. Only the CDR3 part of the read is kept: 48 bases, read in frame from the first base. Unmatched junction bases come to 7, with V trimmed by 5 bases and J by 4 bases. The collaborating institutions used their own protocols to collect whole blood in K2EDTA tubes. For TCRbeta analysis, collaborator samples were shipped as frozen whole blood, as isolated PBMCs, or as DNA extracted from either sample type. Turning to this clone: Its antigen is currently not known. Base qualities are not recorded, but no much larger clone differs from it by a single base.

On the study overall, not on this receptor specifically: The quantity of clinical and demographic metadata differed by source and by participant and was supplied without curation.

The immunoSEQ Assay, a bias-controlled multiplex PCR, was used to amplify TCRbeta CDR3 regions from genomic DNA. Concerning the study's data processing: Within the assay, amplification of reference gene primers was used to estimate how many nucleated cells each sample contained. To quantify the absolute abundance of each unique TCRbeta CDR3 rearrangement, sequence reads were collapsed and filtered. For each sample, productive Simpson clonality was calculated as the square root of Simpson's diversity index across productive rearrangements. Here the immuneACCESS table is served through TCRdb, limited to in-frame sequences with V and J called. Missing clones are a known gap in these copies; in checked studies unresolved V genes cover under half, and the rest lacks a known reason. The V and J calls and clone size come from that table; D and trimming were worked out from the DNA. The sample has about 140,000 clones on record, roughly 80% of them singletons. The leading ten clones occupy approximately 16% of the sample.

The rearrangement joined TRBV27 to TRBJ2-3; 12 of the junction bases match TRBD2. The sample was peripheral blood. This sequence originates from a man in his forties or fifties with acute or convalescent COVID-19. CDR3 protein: CASSRLAGGDSDTQYF. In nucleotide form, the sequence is TGTGCCAGCAGTAGGCTAGCGGGGGGGGACTCAGATACGCAGTATTTT.